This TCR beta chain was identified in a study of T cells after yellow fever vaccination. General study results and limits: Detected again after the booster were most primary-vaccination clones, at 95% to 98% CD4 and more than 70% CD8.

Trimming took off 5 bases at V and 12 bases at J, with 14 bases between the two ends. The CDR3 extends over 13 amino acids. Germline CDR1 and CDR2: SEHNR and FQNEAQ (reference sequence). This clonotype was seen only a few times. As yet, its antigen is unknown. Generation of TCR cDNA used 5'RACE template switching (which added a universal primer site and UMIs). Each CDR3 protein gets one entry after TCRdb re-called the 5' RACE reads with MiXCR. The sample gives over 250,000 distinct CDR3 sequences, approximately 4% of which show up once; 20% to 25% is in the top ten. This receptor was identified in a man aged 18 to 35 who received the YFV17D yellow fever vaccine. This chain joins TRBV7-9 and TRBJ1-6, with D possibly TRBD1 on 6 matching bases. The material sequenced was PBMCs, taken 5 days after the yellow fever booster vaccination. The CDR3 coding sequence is TGTGCCAGCAGCACAATTACAGGGCAACCCCTCCACTTT. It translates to CASSTITGQPLHF.